The 20 T cell receptor beta chains below come from one sample, sequenced in a study of graft-versus-host responses after intestinal transplantation. Clones were read by immunoSEQ multiplex PCR, and TCRdb kept only the in-frame ones, dropping some. This table holds more than 95,000 clones, about nine tenths found once. Their cognate antigens are unknown. The material sequenced was unstimulated CD4+ T cells sorted from spleen or lymph node cells, taken before intestinal transplant. The receptors come from a human donor who received an intestinal transplant.

The V gene is TRBV29-1, the J gene TRBJ1-1; perhaps TRBD1 as D (5 bases). The germline V gene encodes CDR1 SQVTM and CDR2 ANQGSEA. The CDR3 totals 13 residues. The V end lost 4 bases, the J end lost 4 bases, and 13 bases lay between the germline ends. The CDR3 region has the DNA TGCAGCGTTGTTGGGCAGGGTGGCACTGAAGCTTTCTTT. Translation gives CSVVGQGGTEAFF. The full variable domain, completed using reference TRBV29-1 and TRBJ1-1, is SAVISQKPSRDICQRGTSLTIQCQVDSQVTMMFWYRQQPGQSLTLIATANQGSEATYESGFVIDKFPISRPNLTFSTLTVSNMSPEDSSIYLCSVVGQGGTEAFFGQGTRLTVV.

The chain employs TRBV7-9 and TRBJ2-1; a possible D gene is TRBD1 (6 bases). The CDR3 consists of 19 residues. Germline V gene lookup returns CDR1 SEHNR and CDR2 FQNEAQ (reference sequence). Trimming took 4 bases from V and 2 from J, leaving 24 bases between them. CDR3 coding DNA: TGTGCCAGCAGCTACAGGACGATACAGGGTTTTGGGGCCTACAATGAGCAGTTCTTC. Its protein is CASSYRTIQGFGAYNEQFF.

The V and J genes are TRBV7-6 and TRBJ1-5; 7 nucleotides line up with TRBD1. Germline CDR1 is SGHVS and CDR2 is FNYEAQ. V lost 4 bases, J lost 2 bases, and 2 bases stayed unmatched. The CDR3 loop spans 14 amino acids. In DNA form, the CDR3 reads TGTGCCAGCAGCTCACAGGGGCGCAATCAGCCCCAGCATTTT. Its protein is CASSSQGRNQPQHF.

V gene TRBV18 combines with J gene TRBJ2-7; 7 nucleotides match TRBD2. V was clipped by 6 bases and J by 0 bases; unmatched bases: 8. Per germline, CDR1 KGHSH and CDR2 LQKENI. The CDR3 runs to 15 residues. The CDR3 DNA reads TGTGCCAGCTCCCCGTCGGGCGGGAGCTCCTACGAGCAGTACTTC. It yields the protein CASSPSGGSSYEQYF.

This chain joins TRBV9 and TRBJ2-6, with D perhaps TRBD2 (5 bases). The CDR3 sequence is 18 residues long. Per germline, CDR1 SGDLS and CDR2 YYNGEE. Trimming removed 0 bases from V and 1 base from J, with 14 bases in between. The CDR3: CASSVERGRRSGANVLTF. CDR3 DNA: TGTGCCAGCAGCGTAGAAAGAGGGCGGCGGTCTGGGGCCAACGTCCTGACTTTC.

The chain has TRBV7-3 and TRBJ1-2, with 8 bases aligning to TRBD1. V gave up 5 bases and J gave up 8 bases; unmatched junction bases: 7. There are 13 residues in the CDR3. CDR1 SGHTA and CDR2 FQGTGA come from the germline V gene. CDR3 coding DNA: TGTGCCAGCAGCCCGACAGGGGCGGGAGGCTACACCTTC. Residues: CASSPTGAGGYTF.

This clone was observed a few times. The chain is built from TRBV6-5 and TRBJ1-5; 8 positions match TRBD1. V lost 8 bases, J lost 6 bases, and 9 bases stayed unmatched. The CDR3 covers 14 residues. Germline lookup yields CDR1 MNHEY and CDR2 SVGAGI. The CDR3 is CASGLQGAFQPQHF. CDR3 bases: TGTGCCAGCGGACTTCAGGGGGCCTTTCAGCCCCAGCATTTT.

The chain couples TRBV6-6 to TRBJ2-7, with TRBD1 matching over 7 bases. This CDR3 has 15 amino acids. Germline V lookup: CDR1 MNHNY, CDR2 SVGAGI (reference sequence). V shed 5 bases, J shed 0 bases, and the junction held 7 bases outside the gene matches. The CDR3 DNA sequence: TGTGCCAGCAGTGCGACAGGGATGAGCTCCTACGAGCAGTACTTC. Translating it yields CASSATGMSSYEQYF.

This chain uses TRBV14 with TRBJ2-1, with a weak D call TRBD2 (6 bases). The CDR3 consists of 15 residues. V was cut by 0 bases and J by 6 bases, with 12 bases left in between. Per the germline V gene, CDR1 is SGHDN and CDR2 is FVKESK. CDR3 sequence: CASSQDFGGSNEQFF. CDR3 nucleotides: TGTGCCAGCAGCCAAGATTTCGGAGGGAGCAATGAGCAGTTCTTC.

This clone has only one observation. The V gene is TRBV18, the J gene TRBJ1-4, with 7 bases that match TRBD1. The junction had 8 bases not matched to a gene; V was cut back by 6 bases and J by 7 bases. The CDR3 sequence is 14 residues long. Per the germline V gene, CDR1 is KGHSH and CDR2 is LQKENI. The CDR3 DNA sequence: TGTGCCAGCTCCCACCGGGACAGTATTGAAAAACTGTTTTTT. Its translation: CASSHRDSIEKLFF.

The rearrangement joins TRBV6-1 to TRBJ2-7; TRBD1 aligns across 9 bases. The CDR3 loop spans 15 amino acids. In germline, CDR1 is MNHNS, CDR2 SASEGT. Trimming removed 6 bases from V and 3 bases from J; junction bases left unmatched: 9. CDR3 protein: CASSEQGASGYEQYF. CDR3 in DNA: TGTGCCAGCAGCGAACAGGGGGCGTCGGGCTACGAGCAGTACTTC.

V is TRBV7-9 and J is TRBJ1-2, with D hard to call. The CDR3 extends over 12 amino acids. CDR1 is SEHNR, CDR2 FQNEAQ, per germline (reference sequence). V shed 7 bases and J shed 3 bases, with 9 bases lying between them. CDR3 coding DNA: TGTGCCAGCACCTTCGGGGACTATGGCTACACCTTC. This translates into CASTFGDYGYTF.

Here the CDR3 reads CAWSRQEFATNEKLFF. For the CDR3, the DNA is TGTGCCTGGAGTCGACAGGAGTTCGCAACTAATGAAAAACTGTTTTTT. The chain links TRBV30 to TRBJ1-4, with a tentative D call TRBD1 (6 bases). Germline-derived CDR1 and CDR2 are GTSNPN and SVGIG (reference sequence). The CDR3 runs 16 residues. Between the trimmed V and J ends, which lost 2 bases and 0 bases, there was a span of 13 bases.

This chain joins TRBV5-6 and TRBJ1-3, with 7 bases fitting TRBD1. Germline loops: CDR1 SGHDT, CDR2 YYEEEE. This CDR3 contains 15 residues. V dropped 0 bases and J dropped 5; count of bases not matched to a gene: 5. CDR3 residues: CASSLGATGRNTIYF. The CDR3 nucleotides read TGTGCCAGCAGCTTGGGAGCGACAGGGCGAAACACCATATATTTT.

The V gene is TRBV19, the J gene TRBJ1-1; 8 bases map to TRBD1. The junction had 2 bases not matched to a gene; V was cut back by 5 bases and J by 0 bases. There are 14 residues in the CDR3. Germline V gene data show CDR1 as LNHDA and CDR2 as SQIVND (reference sequence). CDR3 in amino acids: CASSSDRVNTEAFF. DNA for the CDR3: TGTGCCAGTAGTTCGGACAGGGTGAACACTGAAGCTTTCTTT.

V usage is TRBV4-3 and J usage is TRBJ1-1; tentatively, D is TRBD1 (5 bases). Deletions cut 0 bases from V and 4 bases from J, with 6 bases between. This CDR3 is 13 amino acids long. The germline gives CDR1 LGHNA, CDR2 YSLEER. CDR3 region: CASSQDGGTEAFF. CDR3 sequence (DNA): TGCGCCAGCAGCCAAGACGGGGGCACTGAAGCTTTCTTT.

This clone showed up just once. The V and J genes are TRBV7-2 and TRBJ1-6, with 9 bases lining up with TRBD1. Germline CDR1 SGHTA, CDR2 FQGNSA. CDR3 length equals 15 residues. V shed 0 bases, J shed 13 bases, and the junction held 7 bases outside the gene matches. CDR3 region: CASSLAGTGPLPLHF. The CDR3 DNA is TGTGCCAGCAGCTTAGCAGGGACAGGGCCCTTGCCCCTCCACTTT.

J is TRBJ1-1 and V is TRBV4-3; D remains unclear. CDR3 length equals 15 residues. V shed 0 bases and J shed 5 bases, with 13 bases lying between them. Germline CDR1 is LGHNA and CDR2 is YSLEER. CDR3 loop: CASSQDYFIRTEAFF. The CDR3 nucleotides read TGCGCCAGCAGCCAAGATTATTTTATCAGGACTGAAGCTTTCTTT.

The chain joins TRBV2 to TRBJ2-1; D remains ambiguous. This CDR3 is 13 amino acids long. CDR1 and CDR2 from the germline V gene are SNHLY and FYNNEI. Between the trimmed V and J ends, which lost 4 bases and 7 bases, there was a span of 11 bases. CDR3 protein: CASSASGRNEQFF. CDR3 DNA: TGTGCCAGCAGTGCTTCAGGAAGGAATGAGCAGTTCTTC.

This chain uses TRBV5-1 with TRBJ2-7, with 8 bases lining up with TRBD2. V shed 0 bases, J shed 5 bases, and the junction held 4 bases outside the gene matches. The CDR3 spans 14 residues. CDR1 is SGHRS, CDR2 YFSETQ, per germline. The CDR3: CASSLASGGDEQYF. In nucleotides, the CDR3 is TGCGCCAGCAGCTTGGCGTCCGGGGGGGACGAGCAGTACTTC.